What follows is one T cell receptor (beta chain) and its context. Its antigen is unidentified. The source of the sample is a study of T cell responses to AZD1222 COVID-19 vaccine. Study-level points and caveats: Nearly half of spike-specific TCRs reportedly target variant regions that are unmutated in the B.1.351 and B.1.1.7 variants. There were repertoire samples only from the period after the peak T cell response.

The repertoire was sequenced with immunoSEQ multiplex PCR; TCRdb's copy has only in-frame clones and lacks some. The sample records around 150,000 clones, 90% to 95% being singletons. V was cut by 2 bases and J by 2 bases, with 16 bases left in between. Germline values: CDR1 MDHEN, CDR2 SYDVKM. CDR3 length: 17 residues. The analysis combined second doses at about 4 or about 12 weeks. The TCR comes from an adult who received the AZD1222 COVID-19 vaccine. The rearrangement links TRBV28 to TRBJ1-5; no firm D call. Sequenced here: peripheral blood, sampled 28 days after the second AZD1222 dose. The CDR3 DNA is TGTGCCAGCAGTTTAGGTTTAAGAAGGAGTCGCAATCAGCCCCAGCATTTT. Translation gives CASSLGLRRSRNQPQHF.